Shown below are 15 T cell receptor beta chains from a single sample sequenced in a study of T cells in Graves' hyperthyroidism and ophthalmopathy. Amplification of TCR beta CDR3 regions was performed using RNA transcripts as template. In the first-round RT-PCR of the TCR CDR3, the HTBI primer set was used. TCRdb analysed the multiplex PCR reads with MiXCR anew, one entry per CDR3 protein. Of some 350,000 distinct CDR3 sequences detected, roughly an eighth appear once; the ten largest clones hold 34%. The sequenced sample consisted of blood. The receptors were gathered from a woman between 40 and 50 years old with Graves' ophthalmopathy.

This clonotype showed up just a few times. The chain links TRBV5-6 to TRBJ1-5; D not certain. From germline, CDR1 is SGHDT and CDR2 YYEEEE. There are 17 residues in the CDR3. Trimming shortened V by 4 bases and J by 7 bases, and 24 bases separated the two germline ends. The CDR3 region has the DNA TGTGCCAGCAGCGAGTACTTGGTCGGATCGGTGAACCAGCCCCAGCATTTT. This encodes CASSEYLVGSVNQPQHF. Looking up the rest from reference TRBV5-6 and TRBJ1-5 gives the full variable domain: DAGVTQSPTHLIKTRGQQVTLRCSPKSGHDTVSWYQQALGQGPQFIFQYYEEEERQRGNFPDRFSGHQFPNYSSELNVNALLLGDSALYLCASSEYLVGSVNQPQHFGDGTRLSIL.

This clonotype occurred many times. This rearrangement joins TRBV7-9 to TRBJ2-7, with 7 bases fitting TRBD2. This CDR3 has 16 residues. Germline-derived CDR1 and CDR2 are SEHNR and FQNEAQ (reference sequence). The J segment lost 5 bases and the V segment lost 4 bases, leaving 14 bases of the junction unmatched. The CDR3 here is CASSSPLTGGLNEQYF. The CDR3 bases are TGTGCCAGCAGCTCCCCGTTAACGGGAGGTCTCAACGAGCAGTACTTC.

This clonotype occurred many times. The chain is built from TRBV6-5 and TRBJ2-5, with a weak D call TRBD2 (7 bases). Trimming took 0 bases from V and 5 from J, leaving 13 bases between them. Looked up from germline, CDR1 is MNHEY and CDR2 is SVGAGI. The CDR3 extends over 15 amino acids. CDR3 coding DNA: TGTGCCAGCAGTTACTCGGGGGGGCCGGTGGAGACCCAGTACTTC. Translation gives CASSYSGGPVETQYF.

This clonotype was seen more than once but under ten times. The gene calls are TRBV5-1 and TRBJ2-2; 13 nucleotides align to TRBD2. The CDR3 consists of 16 residues. Unmatched junction bases numbered 3, after V lost 1 base and J lost 6 bases. Germline CDR1 reads SGHRS; CDR2 reads YFSETQ. CDR3: CASSLRLAGGSGELFF. In nucleotides, the CDR3 is TGCGCCAGCAGCTTGCGACTAGCGGGGGGATCCGGGGAGCTGTTTTTT.

This clonotype was seen at least ten times. The chain recombines TRBV7-9 with TRBJ2-1; D remains ambiguous. CDR3 length equals 10 residues. V was cut by 0 bases and J by 10 bases, with 1 base left in between. Looked up from germline, CDR1 is SEHNR and CDR2 is FQNEAQ (reference sequence). The CDR3 loop reads CASSLAEQFF. CDR3 bases: TGTGCCAGCAGCTTAGCGGAGCAGTTCTTC.

The chain joins TRBV11-3 to TRBJ2-3; D is possibly TRBD1 (6 bases). With 5 bases removed from V and 0 bases from J, the gap between germline ends came to 12 bases. Germline V gene lookup returns CDR1 SGHNT and CDR2 YENEEA. The CDR3 covers 15 residues. The DNA of the CDR3 is TGTGCCAGCAGCCGTGGGGGCGGGAGCACAGATACGCAGTATTTT. Protein: CASSRGGGSTDTQYF.

At least ten counts were recorded for this clonotype. The J gene is TRBJ1-2, the V gene TRBV3-1, with TRBD1 matching 8 bases. V dropped 6 bases and J dropped 4; count of bases not matched to a gene: 10. The CDR3 has 15 residues. Germline V gene sequence: CDR1 LGHDT, CDR2 YNNKEL (reference sequence). The CDR3 DNA sequence: TGTGCCAGCAGGCGAACCGGGACAGGTGGCTATGGCTACACCTTC. This gives the protein CASRRTGTGGYGYTF. Combining the CDR3 with reference TRBV3-1 and TRBJ1-2 gives the whole variable domain DTAVSQTPKYLVTQMGNDKSIKCEQNLGHDTMYWYKQDSKKFLKIMFSYNNKELIINETVPNRFSPKSPDKAHLNLHINSLELGDSAVYFCASRRTGTGGYGYTFGSGTRLTVV.

Turning to this clonotype: A much more abundant neighbour one base away suggests this may be a read error. The gene calls are TRBV2 and TRBJ1-2; tentatively, D is TRBD1 (5 bases). Germline V gene lookup returns CDR1 SNHLY and CDR2 FYNNEI. The ends were cut back, 10 bases at V and 3 bases at J, with 12 bases in the middle. The CDR3 is 12 amino acids. Here the CDR3 DNA reads TGTGCCACCACTGGGGGGGACTATGGCTACACCTTC. Protein product: CATTGGDYGYTF.

This clonotype came up once. This may arise from a read error, as a much more abundant clone is one base away. This rearrangement joins TRBV6-2 or TRBV6-3 to TRBJ2-1; the match to TRBD1 covers 10 bases. The DNA end is a closer match to TRBJ2-7, so the J assignment may be wrong. Germline assignment: CDR1 MNHEY and CDR2 SVGEGT. The CDR3 runs to 14 residues. CDR3 region: CASSLMGQGNEQYF. CDR3 sequence (DNA): TGTGCCAGCAGTCTTATGGGACAGGGGAATGAGCAGTACTTC.

There are a few counts of this clonotype. The V gene is TRBV5-6, the J gene TRBJ1-2; TRBD1 matches 8 bases. The CDR3 is 17 amino acids. V gave up 8 bases and J gave up 5 bases; unmatched junction bases: 20. Germline loops: CDR1 SGHDT, CDR2 YYEEEE. CDR3 in DNA: TGTGCCAGTACCCGGGCGGGGCAGGGGGCCTCGCTATATGGCTACACCTTC. Residues: CASTRAGQGASLYGYTF.

In its sample, this clonotype was seen many times. The rearrangement joins TRBV11-3 to TRBJ2-7; D not certain. Germline CDR1 and CDR2: SGHNT and YENEEA. This CDR3 spans 14 amino acids. Deletions cut 2 bases from V and 3 bases from J, with 11 bases between. The CDR3 sequence is CASSLYPSGYEQYF. For the CDR3, the DNA is TGTGCCAGCAGCTTATACCCTTCGGGCTACGAGCAGTACTTC.

This clonotype has ten or more counts. This chain links TRBV6-1 with TRBJ1-6; maybe TRBD1 (5 bases). The CDR3 has 14 residues. Trimming left V 9 bases short and J 7 bases short, with 16 bases between. Germline CDR1 and CDR2: MNHNS and SASEGT. In DNA, the CDR3 is TGTGCCAGTCTTCCCGGTGGGGCGAATTCACCCCTCCACTTT. It is translated as CASLPGGANSPLHF.

The CDR3 bases are TGCGCCAGCAGTATACAGGGGCGGACTGAAGCTTTCTTT. As protein: CASSIQGRTEAFF. This rearrangement joins TRBV5-1 to TRBJ1-1; 7 nucleotides align to TRBD1. With V trimmed by 5 bases and J by 5 bases, 6 bases remained unmatched. CDR1 and CDR2 (germline): SGHRS, YFSETQ. This CDR3 is 13 amino acids long.

This clonotype has ten or more counts. The genes are TRBV10-3 and TRBJ1-1; TRBD1 might be the D (5 bases). V lost 6 bases and J 1 base, leaving 9 bases between the germline ends. The CDR3 has 13 amino acids. Germline V gene lookup returns CDR1 ENHRY and CDR2 SYGVKD. The CDR3 sequence is CAIRRGENTEAFF. The CDR3 nucleotides read TGTGCCATCAGGAGGGGAGAGAACACTGAAGCTTTCTTT.

The V gene is TRBV12-5, the J gene TRBJ2-1; no firm D call. The CDR3 extends over 13 amino acids. CDR1 and CDR2 (germline): LGHNT, FRNRAP. V shed 6 bases and J shed 1 base, with 7 bases lying between them. The CDR3 bases are TGTGCTAGTGGGGCAGATTCCTACAATGAGCAGTTCTTC. Amino acids: CASGADSYNEQFF.